Listed below are T cell receptor beta chains from one sample, sequenced in a study of neurological immune-mediated disorders. Using its own MiXCR run on the 5' RACE reads, TCRdb lists one record per CDR3 protein. This sample has some 47,000 distinct CDR3 sequences; under 6.5% occur once, and the top ten carry about 0.57%. Sequences were obtained from CD4+ T cells from blood. Receptor source: a woman in her thirties or forties in good health. Both conserved end residues are part of each CDR3. D genes are given only for firm matches. Clone size is shown for a subset of rows, as once, few, many or a class of expanded clone.

>TRBJ2-1|medium-sized|TRBV7-3|TRBD2
TGTGCCAGCAGCTTAACGGGCGGGAGGAATGAGCAGTTCTTC
CASSLTGGRNEQFF
>TRBJ2-3|many|TRBV6-5|TRBD2
TGTGCCAGCAGCCCCTCGCGGGAGACGGCGCAGTATTTT
CASSPSRETAQYF
>TRBJ1-5|many|TRBV24-1|TRBD1
TGTGCCACCAGGACAGGGACAGTTCGTAATCAGCCCCAGCATTTT
CATRTGTVRNQPQHF
>TRBJ2-7|-|TRBV20-1|-
TGCAGTGCTAGTCCCAGCGGGCCCTCCTACGAGCAGTACTTC
CSASPSGPSYEQYF
>TRBJ1-1|many|TRBV18|-
TGTGCCAGCTCACCAGAGCTTGGGGATGAAGCTTTCTTT
CASSPELGDEAFF
>TRBJ2-2|many|TRBV7-6|-
TGTGCCAGCAGTGGAACAGGGATCCCGAACACCGGGGAGCTGTTTTTT
CASSGTGIPNTGELFF
>TRBJ2-1|many|TRBV24-1|-
TGTGCCACCAGTGAACCGACTGGCCTTACCATCAATGAGCAGTTCTTC
CATSEPTGLTINEQFF
>TRBJ1-5|-|TRBV5-5|-
TGTACCAGCAGATTGGAGGCAGGCCGCAATCAGCCCCAGCATTTT
CTSRLEAGRNQPQHF
>TRBJ1-5|many|TRBV5-1|-
TGCGCCAGCAGCTTGGGCGGGCCCGGCAATCAGCCCCAGCATTTT
CASSLGGPGNQPQHF
>TRBJ1-4|-|TRBV3-1|TRBD1
TGTGCCAGCAGCCAGGCCCCGACAGGGGTCAATGAAAAACTGTTTTTT
CASSQAPTGVNEKLFF